Listed here are 15 T cell receptor beta chains from one sample, sequenced in a study of blood T cell repertoires in COVID-19. Using immunoSEQ multiplex PCR, the repertoire was profiled, and TCRdb retains in-frame clones only, with some absent. Of approximately 100,000 clones listed, roughly nine tenths are singletons. Material for sequencing was peripheral blood. These receptors all come from a woman of 80 years or more in a cohort sampled during active COVID-19.

The chain is built from TRBV18 and TRBJ2-2; D might be TRBD2 (6 bases). The CDR3 is 16 amino acids. Germline CDR1 is KGHSH and CDR2 is LQKENI. The V end was cut by 3 bases, the J end by 4 bases, with 15 bases between. The DNA for the CDR3 is TGTGCCAGCTCACCCGGTGCAGCGGGCACCACCGGGGAGCTGTTTTTT. As protein: CASSPGAAGTTGELFF.

The chain combines TRBV11-2 with TRBJ1-2; TRBD1 matches at 9 bases. Germline values: CDR1 SGHAT, CDR2 FQNNGV. The length of the CDR3 is 16 residues. V shed 1 base and J 7 bases; nucleotides not matched to a gene: 10. This chain's CDR3 is CASSLVPDRGGGGYTF. In DNA, the CDR3 is TGTGCCAGCAGCTTAGTTCCGGACAGGGGTGGAGGTGGCTACACCTTC.

This rearrangement joins TRBV28 to TRBJ2-7; D might be TRBD2 (6 bases). CDR3 size: 19 residues. Trimming took 4 bases from V and 3 from J, leaving 28 bases between them. CDR1 MDHEN and CDR2 SYDVKM come from the germline V gene. The CDR3, as DNA: TGTGCCAGCAGTTCGGGGTGGGGCGGGACCCCCAGAGGGGTCTACGAGCAGTACTTC. Protein sequence: CASSSGWGGTPRGVYEQYF.

This clone has more than one count but fewer than ten. The chain links TRBV5-4 to TRBJ2-1; 9 nucleotides align to TRBD2. Germline lookup yields CDR1 SGHNT and CDR2 YYREEE (reference sequence). J gave up 2 bases and V 1 base, and 4 bases lay outside the gene matches. CDR3 length equals 16 residues. The CDR3 nucleotides are TGTGCCAGCAGCTTGAGCGGCGGGAGGGCCTACAATGAGCAGTTCTTC. This gives the protein CASSLSGGRAYNEQFF.

This clone showed up just once. The gene calls are TRBV7-9 and TRBJ2-1, with D possibly matching TRBD1 (5 bases). CDR1 is SEHNR, CDR2 FQNEAQ, per germline (reference sequence). The CDR3 runs 13 residues. V was trimmed by 5 bases and J by 6 bases, leaving 11 bases between them. The CDR3 nucleotides read TGTGCCAGCAGCCCAGGGTGGGTCAATGAGCAGTTCTTC. Its translation: CASSPGWVNEQFF.

The chain is built from TRBV5-1 and TRBJ1-2; weak D call: TRBD1 (6 bases). The CDR3 length is 13 residues. Germline CDR1 SGHRS, CDR2 YFSETQ. The V gene lost 2 bases and the J gene lost 6 bases, with 11 bases spanning the gap. CDR3 amino acids: CASSFGGGDGYTF. Written as DNA, the CDR3 is TGCGCCAGCAGCTTCGGGGGGGGCGATGGCTACACCTTC.

The CDR3 sequence is CAISAGLAGGSNTGELFF. The CDR3 region has the DNA TGTGCCATCAGTGCAGGACTAGCGGGGGGGTCGAACACCGGGGAGCTGTTTTTT. This chain joins TRBV10-3 and TRBJ2-2, with 15 positions matching TRBD2. After removal of 4 bases from V and 0 bases from J, the junction contained 3 bases not matched to a gene. CDR1 is ENHRY, CDR2 SYGVKD, per germline. This CDR3 is built from 18 residues.

The chain has TRBV10-2 and TRBJ1-4; no definite D call. In germline, CDR1 is WSHSY, CDR2 SAAADI. This CDR3 is 14 amino acids long. V was cut by 3 bases and J by 5 bases, with 10 bases left in between. CDR3 nucleotide sequence: TGCGCCAGCAGTGACGGAGGGCTCAATGAAAAACTGTTTTTT. Residues: CASSDGGLNEKLFF.

The chain is built from TRBV7-8 and TRBJ2-1, with 7 bases lining up with TRBD1. CDR3 size: 14 residues. V lost 2 bases and J lost 6; bases outside the gene matches: 4. Looked up from germline, CDR1 is SGHVS and CDR2 is FQNEAQ. DNA of the CDR3: TGTGCCAGCAGCTTACCGGGACAGATCAATGAGCAGTTCTTC. This gives the protein CASSLPGQINEQFF.

The chain recombines TRBV7-2 with TRBJ2-5; the D gene is possibly TRBD2 (5 bases). Trimming took off 4 bases at V and 5 bases at J, with 23 bases between the two ends. There are 17 residues in the CDR3. Germline CDR1 is SGHTA and CDR2 is FQGNSA. CDR3 residues: CASSSTSPGLPVETQYF. The CDR3 DNA reads TGTGCCAGCAGCTCGACCTCCCCAGGACTTCCAGTGGAGACCCAGTACTTC.

This clone was detected only once. V gene TRBV5-1 combines with J gene TRBJ2-2; D is perhaps TRBD2 (5 bases). The germline V gene encodes CDR1 SGHRS and CDR2 YFSETQ. The CDR3 is 14 amino acids. V was trimmed by 7 bases and J by 5 bases, leaving 15 bases between them. The CDR3 region has the DNA TGCGCCAGCGACGCTTCCAGCGGAACCGGGGAGCTGTTTTTT. It encodes CASDASSGTGELFF.

V gene TRBV9 combines with J gene TRBJ2-7, with 7 bases lining up with TRBD1. CDR1 and CDR2 from the germline V gene are SGDLS and YYNGEE. The CDR3 totals 15 residues. The V and J ends lost 4 bases and 3 bases, in that order; junction bases with no gene match: 10. The CDR3 nucleotides are TGTGCCAGCAGCACCCACCGGGACAGTGTCTACGAGCAGTACTTC. This translates into CASSTHRDSVYEQYF.

This CDR3 is CASTRSRQAPYEQYF. CDR3 nucleotide sequence: TGTGCCAGCACTCGGTCGAGACAGGCGCCCTACGAGCAGTACTTC. The rearrangement uses TRBV27 and TRBJ2-7; D is possibly TRBD1 (6 bases). V lost 7 bases and J 2 bases, leaving 18 bases between the germline ends. This CDR3 region has 15 residues. The germline CDR1 and CDR2 sequences are MNHEY and SMNVEV (reference sequence).

The chain recombines TRBV29-1 with TRBJ2-5, with no clear D. The V gene's germline CDR1 is SQVTM and CDR2 ANQGSEA. The CDR3 is 12 amino acids. V lost 4 bases and J 5 bases, leaving 11 bases between the germline ends. The CDR3 bases are TGCAGCGTTGTAGTGGTGTCGGAGACCCAGTACTTC. This encodes CSVVVVSETQYF.

The chain uses TRBV28 and TRBJ1-2, with a tentative D call TRBD1 (6 bases). Germline V gene lookup returns CDR1 MDHEN and CDR2 SYDVKM. The CDR3 is made up of 14 amino acids. V was clipped by 3 bases and J by 5 bases, with 13 bases between them. The CDR3 reads CASSFGRGLYGYTF. CDR3 in DNA: TGTGCCAGCAGTTTTGGCAGGGGCCTTTATGGCTACACCTTC.